Listed below are T cell receptor beta chains from one sample, sequenced in a study of blood T cell repertoires in COVID-19. Libraries were prepared by immunoSEQ multiplex PCR; TCRdb keeps only in-frame clonotypes and omits some of them. The sample records under 250,000 clones, 80% to 90% being singletons. The sequenced material came from PBMCs or T cells enriched from blood (not recorded which). These receptors were obtained from a woman between 18 and 29 years old in a cohort exposed to, infected with or recovered from COVID-19 (not recorded which). CDR3s include the opening cysteine and the closing phenylalanine or tryptophan. D genes are given only for firm matches. Part of the rows lack a size; the others show once, few, many or a class for expanded clones.

size,J,V,D,length,CDR3,DNA
.,TRBJ2-7,TRBV12-5,TRBD1,13,CASAGQGAAEQYF,TGTGCTAGTGCGGGACAGGGGGCCGCCGAGCAGTACTTC
once,TRBJ1-1,TRBV19,TRBD1,18,CASSMERGQAFQGTEAFF,TGTGCCAGTAGTATGGAAAGGGGACAGGCCTTTCAGGGTACTGAAGCTTTCTTT
.,TRBJ2-5,TRBV2,TRBD2,15,CASSSGLAGEETQYF,TGTGCCAGCAGCTCGGGACTAGCGGGAGAAGAGACCCAGTACTTC
.,TRBJ2-3,TRBV30,TRBD1,15,CAWAGQGSRTDTQYF,TGTGCCTGGGCAGGACAGGGCAGCAGAACAGATACGCAGTATTTT
.,TRBJ1-2,TRBV12-3/TRBV12-4,.,13,CATMPPGMDGYTF,TGTGCCACTATGCCCCCGGGAATGGATGGCTACACCTTC
once,TRBJ2-1,TRBV7-9,.,14,CASSLLAPGHEQFF,TGTGCCAGCAGTCTCCTAGCTCCCGGACATGAGCAGTTCTTC
.,TRBJ1-3,TRBV5-1,.,15,CASSLGPDSGNTIYF,TGCGCCAGCAGCTTGGGCCCAGACTCTGGAAACACCATATATTTT
.,TRBJ1-1,TRBV4-1,.,16,CASSPSSGTPNTEAFF,TGCGCCAGCAGCCCCTCATCCGGGACTCCGAACACTGAAGCTTTCTTT
.,TRBJ2-7,TRBV5-6,TRBD2,17,CASSLPYLAGGVYEQYF,TGTGCCAGCAGCTTACCCTACCTAGCGGGGGGGGTCTACGAGCAGTACTTC
.,TRBJ2-1,TRBV9,TRBD2,19,CASSGEGFTSGQTYNEQFF,TGTGCCAGCAGCGGAGAGGGATTCACTAGCGGGCAAACCTACAATGAGCAGTTCTTC
.,TRBJ1-5,TRBV12-3/TRBV12-4,.,13,CASSGQTNQPQHF,TGTGCCAGCAGCGGACAGACCAATCAGCCCCAGCATTTT
.,TRBJ2-3,TRBV3-1/TRBV3-2,.,16,CASSRGEAPSTDTQYF,TGTGCCAGCAGCCGGGGGGAAGCCCCATCCACAGATACGCAGTATTTT
.,TRBJ2-1,TRBV4-2,TRBD1,13,CASSRDRGNEQFF,TGTGCCAGCAGCCGCGACAGGGGTAATGAGCAGTTCTTC
.,TRBJ1-6,TRBV7-9,.,14,CASSLMGGNSPLHF,TGTGCCAGCAGCTTAATGGGGGGGAATTCACCCCTCCACTTT
.,TRBJ1-3,TRBV10-3,TRBD1,16,CAISPQGTLSGNTIYF,TGTGCCATCAGTCCACAGGGGACCCTCTCTGGAAACACCATATATTTT
few,TRBJ1-1,TRBV2,.,13,CASSVDREREAFF,TGTGCCAGCAGCGTGGACCGGGAAAGGGAAGCTTTCTTT
.,TRBJ2-2,TRBV6-5,TRBD1,15,CASSWGTEGTGELFF,TGTGCCAGCAGCTGGGGGACAGAAGGTACAGGGGAGCTGTTTTTT
.,TRBJ2-7,TRBV7-6,TRBD2,16,CASSLEGLAGSYEQYF,TGTGCCAGCAGCTTAGAAGGACTAGCGGGATCCTACGAGCAGTACTTC
.,TRBJ1-1,TRBV5-4,.,14,CASRTDTLNTEAFF,TGTGCCAGCAGAACGGACACGCTGAACACTGAAGCTTTCTTT
.,TRBJ1-6,TRBV3-1/TRBV3-2,.,14,CASSRQIENSPLHF,TGTGCCAGCAGCCGACAGATAGAAAATTCACCCCTCCACTTT
once,TRBJ1-6,TRBV4-1,TRBD1,17,CASSPPGTGGYNSPLHF,TGCGCCAGCAGCCCCCCGGGGACAGGGGGCTATAATTCACCCCTCCACTTT
.,TRBJ2-1,TRBV7-9,TRBD1,15,CASSLGQGAYNEQFF,TGTGCCAGCAGCTTGGGACAGGGGGCTTACAATGAGCAGTTCTTC
once,TRBJ2-7,TRBV6-1,TRBD1,15,CASSEGTATSYEQYF,TGTGCCAGCAGTGAGGGGACAGCCACTTCCTACGAGCAGTACTTC
.,TRBJ1-1,TRBV5-4,TRBD1,17,CASSFLTGAFGNTEAFF,TGTGCCAGCAGCTTTCTAACAGGGGCGTTCGGGAACACTGAAGCTTTCTTT
.,TRBJ2-3,TRBV5-1,TRBD1,14,CASSQGTDTDTQYF,TGCGCCAGCAGCCAGGGGACAGACACAGATACGCAGTATTTT
.,TRBJ1-1,TRBV7-9,.,12,CASSLTTDEAFF,TGTGCCAGCAGCCTAACGACAGATGAAGCTTTCTTT
.,TRBJ1-1,TRBV7-9,.,13,CASSSGQYTEAFF,TGTGCCAGCAGCTCCGGACAGTACACTGAAGCTTTCTTT
.,TRBJ2-2,TRBV6-5,TRBD1,14,CASTKYRGTGELFF,TGTGCCAGCACAAAGTACAGGGGGACCGGGGAGCTGTTTTTT
.,TRBJ2-2,TRBV6-5,.,13,CASKSPNTGELFF,TGTGCCAGCAAAAGCCCGAACACCGGGGAGCTGTTTTTT
.,TRBJ2-1,TRBV11-2,.,15,CASSQMAGLLNEQFF,TGTGCCAGCAGCCAAATGGCAGGCCTCCTCAATGAGCAGTTCTTC
.,TRBJ2-1,TRBV10-1,.,12,CASRLPGNEQFF,TGCGCCAGCAGACTGCCAGGGAATGAGCAGTTCTTC
.,TRBJ2-5,TRBV11-2,.,18,CASSLDNRTARFQETQYF,TGTGCCAGCAGCTTAGATAATCGGACAGCTAGGTTCCAAGAGACCCAGTACTTC
.,TRBJ2-7,TRBV29-1,.,12,CSVEDLDYEQYF,TGCAGCGTTGAAGACTTAGACTACGAGCAGTACTTC
.,TRBJ2-1,TRBV12-5,TRBD1,17,CASGFSTGTGVDREQFF,TGTGCTAGTGGTTTTTCCACCGGGACAGGGGTCGATCGTGAGCAGTTCTTC
.,TRBJ2-7,TRBV19,TRBD2,17,CASSIYGLAETTYEQYF,TGTGCCAGTAGTATTTACGGACTAGCGGAAACTACCTACGAGCAGTACTTC
.,TRBJ2-7,TRBV12-3/TRBV12-4,.,11,CASSSSGGLYF,TGTGCCAGCAGTTCGTCGGGGGGCCTGTACTTC
.,TRBJ1-2,TRBV7-9,TRBD1,16,CASSLDWDRSDYGYTF,TGTGCCAGCAGCTTAGATTGGGACAGGAGTGACTATGGCTACACCTTC
.,TRBJ1-5,TRBV7-9,.,16,CASSARGLDNNQPQHF,TGTGCCAGCAGCGCACGGGGTCTGGATAACAATCAGCCCCAGCATTTT
.,TRBJ2-5,TRBV9,TRBD2,19,CASSVGLGTSGQYQETQYF,TGTGCCAGCAGCGTAGGTCTAGGGACTAGCGGGCAGTACCAAGAGACCCAGTACTTC
.,TRBJ2-1,TRBV3-1/TRBV3-2,.,14,CASSHPHTGNEQFF,TGTGCCAGCAGCCACCCGCACACAGGGAATGAGCAGTTCTTC